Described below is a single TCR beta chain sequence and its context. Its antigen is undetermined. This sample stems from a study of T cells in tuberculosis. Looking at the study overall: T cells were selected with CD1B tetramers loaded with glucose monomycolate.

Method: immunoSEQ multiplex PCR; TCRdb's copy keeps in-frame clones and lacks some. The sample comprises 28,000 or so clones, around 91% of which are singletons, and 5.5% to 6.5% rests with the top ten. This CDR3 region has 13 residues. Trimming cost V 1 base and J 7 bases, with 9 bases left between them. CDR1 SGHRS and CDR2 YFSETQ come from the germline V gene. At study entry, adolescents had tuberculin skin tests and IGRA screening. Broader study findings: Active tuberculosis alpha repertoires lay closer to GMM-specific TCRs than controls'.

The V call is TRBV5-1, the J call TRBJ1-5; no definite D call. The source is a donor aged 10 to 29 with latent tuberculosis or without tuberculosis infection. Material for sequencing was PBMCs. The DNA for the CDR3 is TGCGCCAGCAGCTTGTCGGGAGGCCAGCCCCAGCATTTT. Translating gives CASSLSGGQPQHF. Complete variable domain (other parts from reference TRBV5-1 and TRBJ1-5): KAGVTQTPRYLIKTRGQQVTLSCSPISGHRSVSWYQQTPGQGLQFLFEYFSETQRNKGNFPGRFSGRQFSNSRSEMNVSTLELGDSALYLCASSLSGGQPQHFGDGTRLSIL.